The next 20 T cell receptor beta chains were all read from a single sample in a study of T-cell reconstitution after alpha-beta-depleted transplantation in children. Preparation of the TCRbeta library used unique molecular identifiers. One entry per CDR3 protein results from TCRdb running MiXCR on the PCR reads. The sample lists about 98,000 distinct CDR3 sequences, about 22% occurring once. The source was PBMCs, collected before TCRalphabeta/CD19-depleted stem cell transplant. These receptors all come from a boy younger than 10 with acute lymphoblastic leukemia, due to receive a stem cell transplant.

At least ten counts were recorded for this clonotype. V usage is TRBV7-3 and J usage is TRBJ2-2; 9 nucleotides agree with TRBD1. The V gene end was trimmed by 8 bases and the J gene end by 7 bases; junction bases not matched to a gene: 5. The CDR3 is 13 residues long. Germline lookup yields CDR1 SGHTA and CDR2 FQGTGA. The CDR3 region is CASGTGKVGELFF. The CDR3 DNA sequence: TGTGCCAGCGGGACAGGGAAGGTCGGGGAGCTGTTTTTT.

The chain links TRBV6-4 to TRBJ2-3; 9 positions agree with TRBD2. Germline V gives CDR1 MRHNA, CDR2 SNTAGT. The trim removed 5 bases at V and 2 bases at J, leaving 5 bases unmatched. The CDR3 length is 15 residues. The DNA of the CDR3 is TGTGCCAGCAGTTTAGCGGGAGACGTCACAGATACGCAGTATTTT. Protein: CASSLAGDVTDTQYF.

This clonotype was observed a few times. V is TRBV7-2 and J is TRBJ2-7; 11 nucleotides agree with TRBD2. Germline loops: CDR1 SGHTA, CDR2 FQGNSA. V gave up 6 bases and J gave up 7 bases; unmatched junction bases: 11. The CDR3 loop spans 15 amino acids. CDR3 nucleotide sequence: TGTGCCAGCAGACCCCCTCTAGCGGGAGGTGGGGAGCAGTACTTC. It codes for CASRPPLAGGGEQYF.

This clonotype turned up a few times. The chain carries TRBV13 and TRBJ2-5, with TRBD1 as a possible D gene (5 bases). In germline, CDR1 is PRHDT, CDR2 FYEKMQ (reference sequence). V shed 5 bases and J shed 7 bases, with 8 bases lying between them. The CDR3 covers 11 residues. The CDR3 bases are TGTGCCAGCAGCGTAAGGGGGACCCAGTACTTC. It yields the protein CASSVRGTQYF.

This clonotype appeared a few times. The V call is TRBV7-2, the J call TRBJ2-2; D may be TRBD1 (6 bases). Germline V gene sequence: CDR1 SGHTA, CDR2 FQGNSA. This CDR3 has 16 residues. V lost 5 bases and J 4 bases, leaving 17 bases between the germline ends. For the CDR3, the DNA is TGTGCCAGCAGCACCGTGGGGGCCTCCGGCACCGGGGAGCTGTTTTTT. This encodes CASSTVGASGTGELFF.

The chain employs TRBV7-2 and TRBJ2-1; 9 positions agree with TRBD1. This CDR3 contains 14 residues. Germline CDR1 SGHTA, CDR2 FQGNSA. Trimming at V came to 5 bases and at J to 6 bases, leaving 5 bases not matched to a gene. CDR3 sequence: CASSSRQGGNEQFF. Written as DNA, the CDR3 is TGTGCCAGCAGCAGCCGACAGGGGGGCAATGAGCAGTTCTTC.

Only one count was recorded for this clonotype. The chain carries TRBV11-1 and TRBJ2-1; D unresolved. There are 14 residues in the CDR3. Germline CDR1 reads SGHAT; CDR2 reads FQDESV (reference sequence). The ends were cut back, 5 bases at V and 5 bases at J, with 13 bases in the middle. In DNA, the CDR3 is TGTGCCAGCAGCCACCAGACGGAAAACAATGAGCAGTTCTTC. This codes for CASSHQTENNEQFF. Using reference TRBV11-1 and TRBJ2-1 for the parts outside the CDR3, the full variable domain is EAEVAQSPRYKITEKSQAVAFWCDPISGHATLYWYRQILGQGPELLVQFQDESVVDDSQLPKDRFSAERLKGVDSTLKIQPAELGDSAMYLCASSHQTENNEQFFGPGTRLTVL.

The chain employs TRBV11-1 and TRBJ2-3; TRBD1 might be the D (6 bases). CDR3 length: 12 residues. Looked up from germline, CDR1 is SGHAT and CDR2 is FQDESV (reference sequence). Trimming removed 5 bases from V and 13 bases from J, with 16 bases in between. The CDR3 coding sequence is TGTGCCAGCAGCCAGTGGGACACAGAAAAGTATTTT. Its translation is CASSQWDTEKYF. Combining the CDR3 with reference TRBV11-1 and TRBJ2-3 gives the whole variable domain EAEVAQSPRYKITEKSQAVAFWCDPISGHATLYWYRQILGQGPELLVQFQDESVVDDSQLPKDRFSAERLKGVDSTLKIQPAELGDSAMYLCASSQWDTEKYFGPGTRLTVL.

This chain joins TRBV20-1 and TRBJ2-6; D remains ambiguous. Germline CDR1 is DFQATT and CDR2 is SNEGSKA (reference sequence). V lost 0 bases and J 5 bases, leaving 14 bases between the germline ends. The CDR3 spans 16 residues. In nucleotides, the CDR3 is TGCAGTGCTAGAGATCCGCAGCCTGTAAGGGCCAACGTCCTGACTTTC. It translates to CSARDPQPVRANVLTF.

This chain connects TRBV9 to TRBJ2-1; tentatively, D is TRBD1 or TRBD2 (5 bases each). Germline V gives CDR1 SGDLS, CDR2 YYNGEE. V lost 4 bases, J lost 9 bases, and 26 bases lay in between. The CDR3 contains 17 residues. The CDR3, as DNA: TGTGCCAGCAGCCCCCGTTGGTCTAACGGAGTTGGGGGTGAGCAGTTCTTC. Its translation: CASSPRWSNGVGGEQFF.

This clonotype was seen only a few times. This chain connects TRBV11-1 to TRBJ2-2, with 10 bases matching TRBD2. V was clipped by 1 base and J by 8 bases; unmatched bases: 7. CDR1 is SGHAT, CDR2 FQDESV, per germline (reference sequence). The CDR3 loop spans 16 amino acids. The CDR3 DNA sequence: TGTGCCAGCAGCTTAGGGACTAGCGGAGTTTCTGGGGAGCTGTTTTTT. Translation: CASSLGTSGVSGELFF.

The rearrangement joins TRBV30 to TRBJ2-1, with 10 bases identical to TRBD1. From germline, CDR1 is GTSNPN and CDR2 SVGIG (reference sequence). V was clipped by 1 base and J by 7 bases; unmatched bases: 4. This CDR3 contains 14 residues. CDR3 sequence reads: CAWSAGQGRNEQFF. In DNA form, the CDR3 reads TGTGCCTGGAGTGCGGGACAGGGGAGGAATGAGCAGTTCTTC.

This clonotype was observed a handful of times. This chain uses TRBV7-2 with TRBJ2-5, with D perhaps TRBD2 (5 bases). The CDR3 is 16 residues long. V was clipped by 3 bases and J by 1 base, with 15 bases between them. Germline values: CDR1 SGHTA, CDR2 FQGNSA. The CDR3 is CASSFWSGSFQETQYF. The CDR3, as DNA: TGTGCCAGCAGCTTTTGGAGCGGAAGTTTCCAAGAGACCCAGTACTTC.

Comments on this clonotype: A much larger clone lies one base from this, so it may be a read error. V gene TRBV5-5 combines with J gene TRBJ2-5; D is ambiguous. This CDR3 region has 15 residues. Germline CDR1 SGHKS, CDR2 YYEKEE (reference sequence). Trimming took off 0 bases at V and 0 bases at J, with 9 bases between the two ends. The CDR3 DNA reads TGTGCCAGCAGCTTGGATTTAACGTACCAAGAGACCCAGTACTTC. Its protein is CASSLDLTYQETQYF.

The rearrangement uses TRBV5-6 and TRBJ2-3; TRBD2 is a possible D gene (6 bases). CDR3 length: 14 residues. Trimming cost V 4 bases and J 0 bases, with 9 bases left between them. Per germline, CDR1 SGHDT and CDR2 YYEEEE. The CDR3 loop is CASSPGTSTDTQYF. CDR3 coding DNA: TGTGCCAGCAGCCCAGGGACTAGCACAGATACGCAGTATTTT.

This clonotype was recorded many times. The J gene is TRBJ1-1, the V gene TRBV6-5; D gene ambiguous. The germline gives CDR1 MNHEY, CDR2 SVGAGI. The CDR3 length is 15 residues. V was trimmed by 0 bases and J by 3 bases, leaving 11 bases between them. The CDR3 DNA follows: TGTGCCAGCAGTTACTCTGGTGGGAGGGACACTGAAGCTTTCTTT. The encoded protein is CASSYSGGRDTEAFF.

V is TRBV12-3 or TRBV12-4 and J is TRBJ1-2; TRBD1 is a possible D gene (6 bases). V was cut by 6 bases and J by 4 bases, with 18 bases left in between. The CDR3 extends over 15 amino acids. The CDR3: CASSPGALGAYGYTF. The CDR3 DNA reads as TGTGCCAGCAGCCCTGGTGCCCTGGGGGCCTATGGCTACACCTTC.

This clonotype was counted many times. The chain employs TRBV28 and TRBJ1-2; D ambiguous. Germline CDR1 is MDHEN and CDR2 is SYDVKM. V was clipped by 5 bases and J by 4 bases, with 8 bases between them. The CDR3 extends over 12 amino acids. The CDR3 bases are TGTGCCAGCAGTGGTTCAGGCTATGGCTACACCTTC. It specifies CASSGSGYGYTF.

This clonotype came up a few times. In DNA, the CDR3 is TGCAGCGTTGTCAGGGGGGACTATGGCTACACCTTC. This gives the protein CSVVRGDYGYTF. The gene calls are TRBV29-1 and TRBJ1-2; 7 nucleotides line up with TRBD1. The junction had 2 bases not matched to a gene; V was cut back by 4 bases and J by 3 bases. This CDR3 has 12 amino acids. The germline V gene encodes CDR1 SQVTM and CDR2 ANQGSEA.

A few counts support this clonotype. The V and J genes are TRBV7-2 and TRBJ2-2, with D maybe TRBD2 (6 bases). V was trimmed by 8 bases and J by 4 bases, leaving 11 bases between them. The CDR3 contains 13 residues. CDR1 and CDR2 from the germline V gene are SGHTA and FQGNSA. The CDR3 region has the DNA TGTGCCAGCGGAGGGGTCATCACCGGGGAGCTGTTTTTT. Translating it yields CASGGVITGELFF.